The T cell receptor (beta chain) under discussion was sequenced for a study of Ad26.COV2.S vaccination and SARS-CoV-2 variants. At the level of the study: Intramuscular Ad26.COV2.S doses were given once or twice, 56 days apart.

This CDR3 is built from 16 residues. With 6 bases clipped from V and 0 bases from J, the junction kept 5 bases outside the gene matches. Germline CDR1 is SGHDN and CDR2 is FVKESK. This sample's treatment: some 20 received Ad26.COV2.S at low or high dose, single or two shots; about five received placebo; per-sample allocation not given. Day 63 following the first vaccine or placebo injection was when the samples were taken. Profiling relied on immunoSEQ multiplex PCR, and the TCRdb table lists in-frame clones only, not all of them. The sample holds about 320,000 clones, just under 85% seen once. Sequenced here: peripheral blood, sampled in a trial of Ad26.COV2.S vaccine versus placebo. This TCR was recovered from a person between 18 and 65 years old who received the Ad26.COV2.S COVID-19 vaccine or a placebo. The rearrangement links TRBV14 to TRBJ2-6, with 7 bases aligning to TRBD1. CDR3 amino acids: CASRIQGSSGANVLTF. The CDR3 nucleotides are TGTGCCAGCAGAATACAGGGGAGCTCTGGGGCCAACGTCCTGACTTTC.